This T cell receptor beta chain was obtained from a study of blood T cell repertoires in COVID-19. This clone showed up just a few times. V shed 8 bases and J 7 bases; nucleotides not matched to a gene: 8. Germline V gene data show CDR1 as SGHTA and CDR2 as FQGNSA. This CDR3 has 14 residues. Sequenced by immunoSEQ multiplex PCR; TCRdb stores in-frame clones only, minus some. The sample consists of around 360,000 clones, 70% to 90% of them appearing once. The sample was PBMCs or T cells enriched from blood (not recorded which). The sequence was collected from a man aged 35-49 years in a cohort exposed to, infected with or recovered from COVID-19 (not recorded which). The chain carries TRBV7-2 and TRBJ2-7; 13 bases line up with TRBD2. CDR3 sequence: CASSGTSGTGEQYF. The CDR3 DNA is TGTGCCAGCTCCGGGACTAGCGGGACGGGAGAGCAGTACTTC.